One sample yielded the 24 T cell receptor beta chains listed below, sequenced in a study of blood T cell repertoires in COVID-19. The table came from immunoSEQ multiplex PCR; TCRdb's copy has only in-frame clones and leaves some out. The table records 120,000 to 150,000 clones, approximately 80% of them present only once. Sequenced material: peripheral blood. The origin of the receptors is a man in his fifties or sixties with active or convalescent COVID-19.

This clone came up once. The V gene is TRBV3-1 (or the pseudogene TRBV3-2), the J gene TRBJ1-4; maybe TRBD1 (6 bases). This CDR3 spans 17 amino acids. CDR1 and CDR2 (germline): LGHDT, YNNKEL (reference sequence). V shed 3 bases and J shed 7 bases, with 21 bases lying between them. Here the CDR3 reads CASSQAFRGRGGEKLFF. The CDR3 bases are TGTGCCAGCAGCCAGGCCTTCAGGGGCCGGGGTGGTGAAAAACTGTTTTTT.

The CDR3 spells CASSPLRGWETQYF. CDR3 DNA sequence: TGTGCCAGCAGCCCCTTAAGGGGTTGGGAGACCCAGTACTTC. The rearrangement joins TRBV7-2 to TRBJ2-5, with D maybe TRBD1 (5 bases). Germline V CDR1 and CDR2: SGHTA, FQGNSA. With 5 bases removed from V and 5 bases from J, the gap between germline ends came to 15 bases. The CDR3 spans 14 residues.

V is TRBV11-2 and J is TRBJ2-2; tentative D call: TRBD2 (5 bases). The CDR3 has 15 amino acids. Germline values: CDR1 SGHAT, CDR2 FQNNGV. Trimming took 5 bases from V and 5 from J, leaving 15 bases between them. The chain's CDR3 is CASSLHPRVTGELFF. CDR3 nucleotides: TGTGCCAGCAGCCTCCACCCGAGGGTTACCGGGGAGCTGTTTTTT.

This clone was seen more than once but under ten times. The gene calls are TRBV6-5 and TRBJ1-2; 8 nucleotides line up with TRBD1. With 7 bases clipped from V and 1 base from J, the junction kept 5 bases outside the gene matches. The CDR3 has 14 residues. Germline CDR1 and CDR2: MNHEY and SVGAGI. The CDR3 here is CASNQQGGNYGYTF. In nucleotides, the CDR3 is TGTGCCAGCAATCAACAGGGGGGTAACTATGGCTACACCTTC.

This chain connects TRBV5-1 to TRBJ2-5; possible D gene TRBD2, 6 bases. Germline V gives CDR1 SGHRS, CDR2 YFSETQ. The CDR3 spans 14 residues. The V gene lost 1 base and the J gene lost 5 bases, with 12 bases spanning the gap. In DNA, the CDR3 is TGCGCCAGCAGCTTGACGGGAGCTTGGGAGACCCAGTACTTC. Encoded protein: CASSLTGAWETQYF.

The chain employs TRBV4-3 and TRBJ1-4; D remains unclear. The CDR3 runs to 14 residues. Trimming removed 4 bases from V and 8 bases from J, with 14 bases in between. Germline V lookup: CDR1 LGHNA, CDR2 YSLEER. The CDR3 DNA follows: TGCGCCAGCAGCCGTGACGCGGCGGAGGAAAAACTGTTTTTT. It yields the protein CASSRDAAEEKLFF.

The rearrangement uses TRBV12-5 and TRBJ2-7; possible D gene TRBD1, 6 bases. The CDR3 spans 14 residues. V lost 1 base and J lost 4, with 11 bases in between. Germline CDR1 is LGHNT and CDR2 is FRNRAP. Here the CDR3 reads CASGLGLQGYEQYF. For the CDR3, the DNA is TGTGCTAGTGGTTTGGGACTCCAGGGGTACGAGCAGTACTTC.

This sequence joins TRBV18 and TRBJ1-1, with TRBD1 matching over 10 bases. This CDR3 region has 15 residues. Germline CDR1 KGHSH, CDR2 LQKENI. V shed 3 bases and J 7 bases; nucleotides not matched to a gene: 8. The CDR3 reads CASSPIGTGAGEAFF. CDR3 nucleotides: TGTGCCAGCTCACCGATCGGGACAGGGGCTGGTGAAGCTTTCTTT. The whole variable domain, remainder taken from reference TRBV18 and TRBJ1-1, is NAGVMQNPRHLVRRRGQEARLRCSPMKGHSHVYWYRQLPEEGLKFMVYLQKENIIDESGMPKERFSAEFPKEGPSILRIQQVVRGDSAAYFCASSPIGTGAGEAFFGQGTRLTVV.

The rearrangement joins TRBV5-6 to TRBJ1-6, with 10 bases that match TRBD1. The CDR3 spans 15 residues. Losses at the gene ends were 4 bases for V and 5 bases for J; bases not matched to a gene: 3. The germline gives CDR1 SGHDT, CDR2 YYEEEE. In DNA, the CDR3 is TGTGCCAGCAGCCAGGGACAGGGGAATAATTCACCCCTCCACTTT. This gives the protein CASSQGQGNNSPLHF.

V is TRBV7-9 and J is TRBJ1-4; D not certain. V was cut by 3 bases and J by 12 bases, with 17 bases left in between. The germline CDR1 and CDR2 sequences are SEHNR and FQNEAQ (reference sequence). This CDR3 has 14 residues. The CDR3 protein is CASSFGGSAVELFF. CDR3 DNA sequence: TGTGCCAGCAGCTTTGGTGGCAGCGCGGTGGAACTGTTTTTT.

The CDR3 spells CASSHPKGGEQYF. CDR3 nucleotides: TGTGCCAGCAGCCACCCCAAAGGGGGCGAGCAGTACTTC. The chain is built from TRBV3-1 (or the pseudogene TRBV3-2) and TRBJ2-7, with D possibly matching TRBD1 (6 bases). Germline loops: CDR1 LGHDT, CDR2 YNNKEL (reference sequence). This CDR3 has 13 amino acids. V was trimmed by 3 bases and J by 6 bases, leaving 12 bases between them.

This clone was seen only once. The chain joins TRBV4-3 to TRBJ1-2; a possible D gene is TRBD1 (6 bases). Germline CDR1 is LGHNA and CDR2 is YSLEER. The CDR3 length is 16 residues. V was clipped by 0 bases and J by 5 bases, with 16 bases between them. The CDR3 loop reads CASSQDPGQTFYGYTF. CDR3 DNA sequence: TGCGCCAGCAGCCAAGATCCAGGACAGACGTTTTATGGCTACACCTTC.

The CDR3 bases are TGTGCCAGCAGCAAGCGGGACACCGGATACACTGAAGCTTTCTTT. This translates into CASSKRDTGYTEAFF. J is TRBJ1-1 and V is TRBV5-4; perhaps TRBD1 as D (6 bases). Trimming took off 4 bases at V and 3 bases at J, with 16 bases between the two ends. CDR1 is SGHNT, CDR2 YYREEE, per germline (reference sequence). The CDR3 has 15 residues. Drawing the rest from reference TRBV5-4 and TRBJ1-1, the complete variable domain is ETGVTQSPTHLIKTRGQQVTLRCSSQSGHNTVSWYQQALGQGPQFIFQYYREEENGRGNFPPRFSGLQFPNYSSELNVNALELDDSALYLCASSKRDTGYTEAFFGQGTRLTVV.

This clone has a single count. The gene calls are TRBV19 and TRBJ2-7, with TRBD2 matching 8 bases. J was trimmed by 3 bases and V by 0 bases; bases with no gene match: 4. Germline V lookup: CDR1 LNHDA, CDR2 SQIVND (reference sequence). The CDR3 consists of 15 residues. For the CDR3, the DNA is TGTGCCAGTAGTATAGATCCAGCGGGGGACTACGAGCAGTACTTC. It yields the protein CASSIDPAGDYEQYF.

The CDR3 sequence: CASSRHRGRETQYF. CDR3 sequence (DNA): TGTGCCAGCAGCCGCCACAGGGGAAGGGAGACCCAGTACTTC. The chain employs TRBV7-3 and TRBJ2-5; 7 bases match TRBD1. The CDR3 has 14 residues. V was clipped by 5 bases and J by 5 bases; unmatched bases: 8. Germline-derived CDR1 and CDR2 are SGHTA and FQGTGA.

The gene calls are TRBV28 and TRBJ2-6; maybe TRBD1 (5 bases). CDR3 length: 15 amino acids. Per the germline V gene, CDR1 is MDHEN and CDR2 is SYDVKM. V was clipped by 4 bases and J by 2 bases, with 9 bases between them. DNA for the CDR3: TGTGCCAGCAGTTCCCCCAGGGCTGGGGCCAACGTCCTGACTTTC. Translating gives CASSSPRAGANVLTF.

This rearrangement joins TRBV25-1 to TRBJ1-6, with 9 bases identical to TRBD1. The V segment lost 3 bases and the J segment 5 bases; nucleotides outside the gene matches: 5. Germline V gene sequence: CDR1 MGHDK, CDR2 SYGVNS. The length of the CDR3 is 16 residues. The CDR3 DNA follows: TGTGCCAGCAGTGATACTCGACAGGGGGATAATTCACCCCTCCACTTT. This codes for CASSDTRQGDNSPLHF. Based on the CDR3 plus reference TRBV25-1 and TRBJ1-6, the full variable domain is EADIYQTPRYLVIGTGKKITLECSQTMGHDKMYWYQQDPGMELHLIHYSYGVNSTEKGDLSSESTVSRIRTEHFPLTLESARPSHTSQYLCASSDTRQGDNSPLHFGNGTRLTVT.

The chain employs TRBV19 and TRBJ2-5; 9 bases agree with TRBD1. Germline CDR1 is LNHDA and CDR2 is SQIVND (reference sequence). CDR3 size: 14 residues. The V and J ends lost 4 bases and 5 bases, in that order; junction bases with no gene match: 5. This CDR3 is CASSKQGARETQYF. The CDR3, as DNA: TGTGCCAGTAGTAAACAGGGGGCGCGGGAGACCCAGTACTTC.

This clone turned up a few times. The CDR3 DNA follows: TGTGCCAGCAGTCGCCCCGGGACAGGCAATGAGCAGTTCTTC. It encodes CASSRPGTGNEQFF. V usage is TRBV28 and J usage is TRBJ2-1; 8 nucleotides line up with TRBD1. This CDR3 comprises 14 residues. The V segment lost 5 bases and the J segment 6 bases; nucleotides outside the gene matches: 6. Germline V gene data show CDR1 as MDHEN and CDR2 as SYDVKM.

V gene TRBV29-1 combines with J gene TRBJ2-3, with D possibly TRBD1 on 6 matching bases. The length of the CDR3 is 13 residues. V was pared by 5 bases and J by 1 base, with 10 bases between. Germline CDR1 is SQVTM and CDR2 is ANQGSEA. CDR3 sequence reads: CSVSWTGTDTQYF. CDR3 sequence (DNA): TGCAGCGTTTCCTGGACAGGCACAGATACGCAGTATTTT.

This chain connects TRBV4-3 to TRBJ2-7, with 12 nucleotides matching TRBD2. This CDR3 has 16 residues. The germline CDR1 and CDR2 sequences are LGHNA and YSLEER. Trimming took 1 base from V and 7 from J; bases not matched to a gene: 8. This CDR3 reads CASSQGRLAGDGEQYF. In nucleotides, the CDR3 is TGCGCCAGCAGCCAAGGACGACTAGCGGGAGACGGTGAGCAGTACTTC.

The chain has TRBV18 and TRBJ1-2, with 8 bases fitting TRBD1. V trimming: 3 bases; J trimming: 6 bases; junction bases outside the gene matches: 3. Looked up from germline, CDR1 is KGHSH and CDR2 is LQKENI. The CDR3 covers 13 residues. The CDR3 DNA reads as TGTGCCAGCTCACCCCCGACAGGGGATGGCTACACCTTC. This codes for CASSPPTGDGYTF.

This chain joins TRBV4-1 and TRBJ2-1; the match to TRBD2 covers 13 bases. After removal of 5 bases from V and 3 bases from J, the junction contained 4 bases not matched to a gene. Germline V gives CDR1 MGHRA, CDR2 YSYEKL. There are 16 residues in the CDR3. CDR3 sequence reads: CASSMRTSGSYNEQFF. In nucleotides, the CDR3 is TGCGCCAGCAGCATGCGGACTAGCGGGAGCTACAATGAGCAGTTCTTC.

For the CDR3, the DNA is TGTGCCATCTCGACTAGCGGGAGATGGGGTGAGCAGTTCTTC. It is translated as CAISTSGRWGEQFF. V is TRBV10-3 and J is TRBJ2-1; 12 bases match TRBD2. The CDR3 sequence is 14 residues long. Losses at the gene ends were 8 bases for V and 9 bases for J; bases not matched to a gene: 8. Germline loops: CDR1 ENHRY, CDR2 SYGVKD.